This TCR beta chain was sequenced for a study of HIV-infected children after antiretroviral therapy interruption. Study-wide background: Continuous-treatment children had median age 8 years, interruption more than 9 years.

A 3' RACE protocol on RNA, with unique molecular identifiers, produced the TCR library. MiXCR, run by TCRdb on the 3' RACE reads, gives a single entry per CDR3 protein. The profile shows about 89,000 distinct CDR3 sequences, 6% to 8.5% of them singletons. This clonotype was counted many times. No antigen is known for it. Study results and limitations: Minor non-naive CD45RA+ populations, like EMRA or stem memory, might contaminate naive sorts.

The CDR3 is 16 amino acids. The V gene lost 4 bases and the J gene lost 0 bases, with 10 bases spanning the gap. Looked up from germline, CDR1 is KGHSH and CDR2 is LQKENI. Specified treatment: PENTA 11 planned treatment interruption arm or continuous ART arm. Only samples with at least 5 million viable PBMCs qualified. The source was CD45RA+ CD4+ T cells from PBMCs, pooled from several time points, collected from a donor given antiretroviral therapy, either interrupted or continuous. Indicated subset: naive CD4+ CD45RA+ CD45RO- T cells. The TCR sequence derives from a pool of human donors with HIV. The rearrangement links TRBV18 to TRBJ1-6; tentatively, D is TRBD1 (6 bases). The CDR3: CASSLKTGSYNSPLHF. The DNA for the CDR3 is TGTGCCAGCTCACTAAAGACAGGCTCCTATAATTCACCCCTCCACTTT.